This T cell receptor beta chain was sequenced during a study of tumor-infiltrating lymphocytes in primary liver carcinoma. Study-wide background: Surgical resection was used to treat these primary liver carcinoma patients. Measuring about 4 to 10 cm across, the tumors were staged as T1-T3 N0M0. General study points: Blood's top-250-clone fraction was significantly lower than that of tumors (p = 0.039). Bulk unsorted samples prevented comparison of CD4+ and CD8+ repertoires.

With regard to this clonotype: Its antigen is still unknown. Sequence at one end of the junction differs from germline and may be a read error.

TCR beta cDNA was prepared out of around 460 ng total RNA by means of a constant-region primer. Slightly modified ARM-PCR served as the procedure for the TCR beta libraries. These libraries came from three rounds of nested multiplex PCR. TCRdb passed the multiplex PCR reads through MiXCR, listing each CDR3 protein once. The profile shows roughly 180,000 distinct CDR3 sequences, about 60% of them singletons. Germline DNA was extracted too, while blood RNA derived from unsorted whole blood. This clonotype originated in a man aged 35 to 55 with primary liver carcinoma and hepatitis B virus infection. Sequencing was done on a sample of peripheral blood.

The CDR3 bases are TGTGCCAGCAGCATCGACAGGACCGAGCAATACTTC. It codes for CASSIDRTEQYF. The chain links TRBV11-2 to TRBJ2-7, with TRBD1 as a possible D gene (6 bases). Germline V CDR1 and CDR2: SGHAT, FQNNGV. CDR3 size: 12 residues. Full variable domain (remainder filled in from reference TRBV11-2 and TRBJ2-7): EAGVAQSPRYKIIEKRQSVAFWCNPISGHATLYWYQQILGQGPKLLIQFQNNGVVDDSQLPKDRFSAERLKGVDSTLKIQPAKLEDSAVYLCASSIDRTEQYFGPGTRLTVT.